What follows are 10 T cell receptor beta chains derived from one specimen sequenced in a study of blood T cell repertoires in COVID-19. The method was immunoSEQ multiplex PCR; TCRdb's version includes in-frame clones alone and lacks a portion of them. Of about 170,000 clones listed, around three quarters are singletons. Sequences were obtained from PBMCs or T cells enriched from blood (not recorded which). These receptors all come from a woman aged 70-85 years in a cohort exposed to, infected with or recovered from COVID-19 (not recorded which).

The V call is TRBV6-1, the J call TRBJ1-2, with D hard to call. The germline V and J ends were trimmed by 2 bases and 8 bases, with 15 bases remaining between them. The germline V gene has CDR1 MNHNS and CDR2 SASEGT. The CDR3 runs to 14 residues. The CDR3 here is CASSELAQSGGYTF. Written as DNA, the CDR3 is TGTGCCAGCAGTGAACTTGCGCAGAGCGGCGGCTACACCTTC.

The chain uses TRBV7-2 and TRBJ2-5; D is uncertain. The V end lost 0 bases, the J end lost 4 bases, and 12 bases lay between the germline ends. Germline values: CDR1 SGHTA, CDR2 FQGNSA. This CDR3 region has 15 residues. The CDR3 loop reads CASSLAAVRPETQYF. CDR3 coding DNA: TGTGCCAGCAGCTTAGCAGCAGTGCGGCCAGAGACCCAGTACTTC.

The chain carries TRBV5-5 and TRBJ2-3; no firm D call. CDR1 SGHKS and CDR2 YYEKEE come from the germline V gene (reference sequence). This CDR3 region has 12 residues. The V gene lost 2 bases and the J gene lost 4 bases, with 5 bases spanning the gap. CDR3 DNA: TGTGCCAGCAGCTTCTCGGCAGATACGCAGTATTTT. This sequence encodes CASSFSADTQYF.

This clone was seen only a few times. The chain is built from TRBV29-1 and TRBJ1-5; TRBD1 aligns across 11 bases. The CDR3 runs 16 residues. Per the germline V gene, CDR1 is SQVTM and CDR2 is ANQGSEA. Trimming took 7 bases from V and 3 from J; bases not matched to a gene: 11. CDR3: CSALEGQGATNQPQHF. The CDR3 DNA reads as TGCAGCGCGTTGGAAGGACAGGGGGCTACCAATCAGCCCCAGCATTTT.

This clone occurred a few times. The CDR3 DNA follows: TGTGCCAGCAGCTTAGGGCAGTTAGGGGTGGGTCAGCCCCAGCATTTT. It translates to CASSLGQLGVGQPQHF. The chain joins TRBV7-8 to TRBJ1-5; D perhaps matches TRBD1 (5 bases). The CDR3 has 16 residues. The V gene lost 1 base and the J gene lost 6 bases, with 16 bases spanning the gap. The V gene's germline CDR1 is SGHVS and CDR2 FQNEAQ.

This clone was observed a few times. V and J are TRBV25-1 and TRBJ1-2; tentative D call: TRBD1 (5 bases). Trimming shortened V by 2 bases and J by 6 bases, and 10 bases separated the two germline ends. The CDR3 runs to 13 residues. Per the germline V gene, CDR1 is MGHDK and CDR2 is SYGVNS. CDR3 bases: TGTGCCAGCAGTGAACGCAGGGCCAATGGCTACACCTTC. Amino acids: CASSERRANGYTF.

The gene calls are TRBV20-1 and TRBJ1-2; D ambiguous. This CDR3 region has 11 residues. The V gene's germline CDR1 is DFQATT and CDR2 SNEGSKA (reference sequence). The V end lost 6 bases, the J end lost 7 bases, and 12 bases lay between the germline ends. The DNA of the CDR3 is TGCAGTGCAACGGAGGGAGGTGGCTACACCTTC. Translation gives CSATEGGGYTF.

J is TRBJ2-3 and V is TRBV12-5, with 12 bases fitting TRBD2. J lost 4 bases, V lost 3 bases, and 5 bases had no gene match. The CDR3 contains 16 residues. Germline CDR1 reads LGHNT; CDR2 reads FRNRAP. The DNA for the CDR3 is TGTGCTAGTGGTTTCGCGACTAGCGGGGGCGCAGATACGCAGTATTTT. This translates into CASGFATSGGADTQYF.

This chain uses TRBV19 with TRBJ1-5; 10 nucleotides agree with TRBD1. The V segment lost 8 bases and the J segment 4 bases; nucleotides outside the gene matches: 8. Germline V gene data show CDR1 as LNHDA and CDR2 as SQIVND (reference sequence). The CDR3 length is 15 residues. This chain's CDR3 is CASHIGTGANQPQHF. For the CDR3, the DNA is TGTGCCAGTCATATCGGGACAGGGGCTAATCAGCCCCAGCATTTT.

In DNA form, the CDR3 reads TGTGCCAGCAGCTCACCCGGGACAGGGGGCACCTCTTATAATTCACCCCTCCACTTT. This translates into CASSSPGTGGTSYNSPLHF. V gene TRBV7-9 combines with J gene TRBJ1-6, with 12 bases that match TRBD1. This CDR3 is built from 19 residues. Losses at the gene ends were 4 bases for V and 4 bases for J; bases not matched to a gene: 11. Germline V CDR1 and CDR2: SEHNR, FQNEAQ (reference sequence).